Listed below are T cell receptor beta chains from one sample, sequenced in a study of shared clonotypes between healthy human individuals. TCRdb's copy holds only in-frame clones and misses some; the assay was immunoSEQ multiplex PCR. Of over a million clones in the sample, around 97% were seen once. Specimen: naive CD4+ T cells sorted from blood. These receptor sequences come from a man aged 25 to 40 in good health. Both conserved end residues are part of each CDR3. A D gene is named only where the DNA matches it firmly. A row's size may be missing; if present it is once, few, many or a size class.

abundance	v_gene	d_gene	j_gene	CDR3aa	CDR3nt
-	TRBV28	-	TRBJ1-5	CASGGLQPQHF	TGTGCCAGCGGCGGCCTTCAGCCCCAGCATTTT
-	TRBV10-3	TRBD1	TRBJ2-7	CAISEWDSSYEQYF	TGTGCCATCAGTGAATGGGACAGCTCCTACGAGCAGTACTTC
-	TRBV19	TRBD1	TRBJ2-5	CASSITGAETQYF	TGTGCCAGTAGTATTACAGGGGCAGAGACCCAGTACTTC
-	TRBV9	-	TRBJ2-7	CASSTGGTPGREQYF	TGTGCCAGCAGCACAGGTGGGACCCCGGGGAGAGAGCAGTACTTC
-	TRBV9	TRBD2	TRBJ2-3	CASSPRTSGSFATDTQYF	TGTGCCAGCAGCCCCCGGACTAGCGGGAGTTTCGCCACAGATACGCAGTATTTT
-	TRBV5-4	TRBD2	TRBJ2-7	CASSLAGGPYEQYF	TGTGCCAGCAGCTTGGCGGGAGGGCCATACGAGCAGTACTTC
-	TRBV28	TRBD1	TRBJ2-7	CASTERGRGYEQYF	TGTGCCAGCACCGAGAGGGGGCGAGGATACGAGCAGTACTTC
-	TRBV5-1	-	TRBJ2-1	CASSGTLSSYNEQFF	TGCGCCAGCAGCGGGACACTGAGCTCCTACAATGAGCAGTTCTTC
few	TRBV7-2	-	TRBJ2-5	CASSFGETQYF	TGTGCCAGCAGCTTCGGGGAGACCCAGTACTTC
-	TRBV7-2	TRBD1	TRBJ1-6	CASSSQGSYNSPLHF	TGTGCCAGCAGCTCACAGGGGTCTTATAATTCACCCCTCCACTTT
-	TRBV5-1	TRBD2	TRBJ2-7	CASSGGLAGNYEQYF	TGCGCCAGCAGCGGGGGACTAGCGGGAAATTACGAGCAGTACTTC
-	TRBV27	-	TRBJ2-2	CASSLVATGELFF	TGTGCCAGCAGTTTAGTTGCCACCGGGGAGCTGTTTTTT
-	TRBV12-2	-	TRBJ2-5	CASRLSRPAETQYF	TGTGCAAGTCGCTTATCTCGGCCGGCGGAGACCCAGTACTTC
-	TRBV28	-	TRBJ2-7	CASSLLGSYEQYF	TGTGCCAGCAGTTTATTAGGGAGCTACGAGCAGTACTTC
-	TRBV18	-	TRBJ2-7	CASSPPSPGSSYEQYF	TGTGCCAGCTCACCACCGAGTCCAGGAAGCTCCTACGAGCAGTACTTC
-	TRBV19	-	TRBJ1-4	CASSMGARNEKLFF	TGTGCCAGTAGTATGGGGGCCAGGAATGAAAAACTGTTTTTT
-	TRBV28	-	TRBJ2-3	CASSLSPGTQYF	TGTGCCAGCAGTTTGTCTCCAGGTACGCAGTATTTT
-	TRBV5-1	-	TRBJ1-5	CASSPIPDQPQHF	TGCGCCAGCAGCCCCATCCCAGATCAGCCCCAGCATTTT
once	TRBV7-2	TRBD2	TRBJ2-7	CASSRTSGSPYEQYF	TGTGCCAGCAGCCGGACTAGCGGGAGTCCCTACGAGCAGTACTTC
-	TRBV7-9	TRBD1	TRBJ1-1	CASSFRGLGTEAFF	TGTGCCAGCAGCTTTAGGGGGCTGGGCACTGAAGCTTTCTTT
once	TRBV5-1	-	TRBJ2-3	CASTEKPDSTDTQYF	TGCGCCAGCACCGAAAAACCTGATAGCACAGATACGCAGTATTTT
-	TRBV6-5	TRBD2	TRBJ2-7	CASSLGASGYYEQYF	TGTGCCAGCAGCCTTGGGGCTAGCGGATACTACGAGCAGTACTTC
-	TRBV7-9	-	TRBJ2-4	CASSLVEGNIQYF	TGTGCCAGCAGCTTGGTTGAGGGAAACATTCAGTACTTC
-	TRBV9	TRBD2	TRBJ2-3	CASTSGTSGISDTQYF	TGTGCCAGCACCTCCGGGACTAGCGGGATTTCAGATACGCAGTATTTT
-	TRBV7-3	-	TRBJ2-7	CASSLVGGGEQYF	TGTGCCAGCAGCTTGGTAGGGGGTGGTGAGCAGTACTTC
-	TRBV7-2	-	TRBJ2-5	CASSLGVRKETQYF	TGTGCCAGCAGCTTAGGGGTCAGGAAAGAGACCCAGTACTTC
-	TRBV4-3	TRBD2	TRBJ2-1	CASSQRLAGGVLDEQFF	TGCGCCAGCAGCCAACGACTAGCGGGAGGGGTATTGGATGAGCAGTTCTTC
-	TRBV6-1	-	TRBJ1-2	CASSPRILYGYTF	TGTGCCAGCAGCCCCAGGATCCTCTATGGCTACACCTTC
-	TRBV29-1	TRBD2	TRBJ2-5	CSVPLAGGAGETQYF	TGCAGCGTTCCTCTAGCGGGAGGCGCGGGAGAGACCCAGTACTTC
-	TRBV10-3	TRBD1	TRBJ1-2	CAIRPGGWGYGYTF	TGTGCCATCAGGCCAGGGGGGTGGGGCTATGGCTACACCTTC
-	TRBV25-1	-	TRBJ2-7	CASSEYWGMSEQYF	TGTGCCAGCAGTGAATATTGGGGAATGAGTGAGCAGTACTTC
-	TRBV2	TRBD1	TRBJ2-3	CASRGQALSTDTQYF	TGTGCCAGCAGAGGACAGGCGCTTAGCACAGATACGCAGTATTTT
-	TRBV6-1	TRBD2	TRBJ2-5	CASSDPGVAGVVETQYF	TGTGCCAGCAGTGACCCTGGGGTAGCGGGAGTGGTAGAGACCCAGTACTTC
-	TRBV18	-	TRBJ1-4	CASSSQATNEKLFF	TGTGCCAGCTCAAGCCAGGCAACTAATGAAAAACTGTTTTTT
-	TRBV5-1	TRBD2	TRBJ2-1	CASSQGTSGSSYNEQFF	TGCGCCAGCAGCCAAGGGACTAGCGGGAGCTCCTACAATGAGCAGTTCTTC
-	TRBV5-6	-	TRBJ2-3	CASRTLDTQYF	TGTGCCAGCAGAACTTTGGATACGCAGTATTTT
-	TRBV28	-	TRBJ1-2	CASSFLGRVGGYTF	TGTGCCAGCAGTTTCTTAGGCAGGGTGGGGGGCTACACCTTC
-	TRBV6-6	TRBD2	TRBJ2-1	CASRPGTSERNEQFF	TGTGCCAGCAGACCCGGGACTAGCGAACGCAATGAGCAGTTCTTC
-	TRBV28	TRBD1	TRBJ1-1	CASRSTGYEAFF	TGTGCCAGCAGGTCGACAGGGTATGAAGCTTTCTTT
-	TRBV7-6	-	TRBJ2-7	CASSLARQSSYEQYF	TGTGCCAGCAGCTTAGCGCGACAGAGCTCCTACGAGCAGTACTTC
once	TRBV27	-	TRBJ1-2	CASRESGRYYGYTF	TGTGCCAGCAGGGAATCGGGACGGTACTATGGCTACACCTTC
-	TRBV5-6	-	TRBJ2-5	CASTPKGSITETQYF	TGTGCCAGCACCCCAAAGGGGTCTATCACAGAGACCCAGTACTTC
-	TRBV6-1	-	TRBJ2-2	CASSEIRTANTGELFF	TGTGCCAGCAGTGAAATCCGGACAGCAAACACCGGGGAGCTGTTTTTT
-	TRBV10-3	-	TRBJ2-3	CAISETQTGRLIGFAQYF	TGTGCCATCAGTGAGACGCAAACCGGGAGATTAATAGGGTTTGCGCAGTATTTT